A single sample gave rise to the 12 T cell receptor beta chains below, sequenced in a study of OX40 agonist ivuxolimab in advanced cancers. The assay was immunoSEQ multiplex PCR, and TCRdb's table has in-frame clones only and misses some. This table has fewer than 120,000 clones, roughly 90% appearing once. The input for sequencing was CD4+ or CD8+ T cells sorted from blood, taken in a trial of the OX40 agonist ivuxolimab. The receptor source for this set is an adult with an advanced solid tumor such as melanoma, head and neck, liver or kidney cancer.

Notes on this clone: The same CDR3 also results from other DNA sequences found in this sample. The genes are TRBV27 and TRBJ2-1; no clear D. V was trimmed by 2 bases and J by 4 bases, leaving 6 bases between them. This CDR3 comprises 13 residues. Germline V CDR1 and CDR2: MNHEY, SMNVEV (reference sequence). The CDR3 DNA reads as TGTGCCAGCAGTTTAGACCCATACAATGAGCAGTTCTTC. Protein sequence: CASSLDPYNEQFF.

V is TRBV28 and J is TRBJ1-1; D may be TRBD1 (6 bases). Germline V gene sequence: CDR1 MDHEN, CDR2 SYDVKM. The V end lost 0 bases, the J end lost 0 bases, and 11 bases lay between the germline ends. The CDR3 runs 16 residues. CDR3 DNA: TGTGCCAGCAGTTTATGGGTCACAGGGTTGAACACTGAAGCTTTCTTT. Amino acids: CASSLWVTGLNTEAFF.

V is TRBV11-1 and J is TRBJ2-5; D perhaps matches TRBD1 (6 bases). CDR3 size: 15 residues. The V and J ends lost 4 bases and 2 bases respectively, with 14 bases between them. Germline CDR1 is SGHAT and CDR2 is FQDESV (reference sequence). The CDR3 coding sequence is TGTGCCAGCAGCTCGACACAGGGAGAACAAGAGACCCAGTACTTC. Amino acid sequence: CASSSTQGEQETQYF.

This clone has a single count. The genes are TRBV21-1 and TRBJ2-1; TRBD1, the table's D call, lacks a check against the DNA. TRBV21-1 is reported as a pseudogene. The CDR3 is made up of 16 amino acids. CDR3 amino acids: CASSSRLGQGKNEQFF. CDR3 coding DNA: TGTGCCAGCAGTTCGCGACTGGGACAGGGAAAGAATGAGCAGTTCTTC.

This clone has just one count. The chain employs TRBV7-2 and TRBJ1-1, with D possibly being TRBD1 (6 bases). Germline CDR1 reads SGHTA; CDR2 reads FQGNSA. The CDR3 extends over 16 amino acids. With 5 bases removed from V and 4 bases from J, the gap between germline ends came to 20 bases. The CDR3: CASSHELRDTGTEAFF. For the CDR3, the DNA is TGTGCCAGCAGCCACGAACTCCGGGACACTGGCACTGAAGCTTTCTTT.

The J gene is TRBJ1-1, the V gene TRBV30; no clear D. V was cut by 0 bases and J by 8 bases, with 13 bases left in between. The CDR3 covers 13 residues. Germline loops: CDR1 GTSNPN, CDR2 SVGIG (reference sequence). This chain's CDR3 is CAWSVESSPEAFF. The DNA of the CDR3 is TGTGCCTGGAGTGTTGAGAGTTCTCCAGAAGCTTTCTTT. Together with reference TRBV30 and TRBJ1-1, the CDR3 gives the full variable domain: SQTIHQWPATLVQPVGSPLSLECTVEGTSNPNLYWYRQAAGRGLQLLFYSVGIGQISSEVPQNLSASRPQDRQFILSSKKLLLSDSGFYLCAWSVESSPEAFFGQGTRLTVV.

The chain employs TRBV14 and TRBJ2-7; D might be TRBD2 (5 bases). CDR3 length: 15 residues. Per germline, CDR1 SGHDN and CDR2 FVKESK. Trimming took off 1 base at V and 0 bases at J, with 10 bases between the two ends. The CDR3 is CASSQGGSYSYEQYF. The CDR3 DNA is TGTGCCAGCAGCCAAGGTGGGAGCTACTCCTACGAGCAGTACTTC.

This clone came up a few times. The chain couples TRBV5-1 to TRBJ2-7; unclear D gene. This CDR3 region has 14 residues. CDR1 is SGHRS and CDR2 is YFSETQ in the germline V gene. Trimming removed 2 bases at V and 3 bases at J, with 12 bases between. CDR3 in amino acids: CASSFSRGDYEQYF. The CDR3 region has the DNA TGCGCCAGCAGCTTTTCCAGAGGTGACTACGAGCAGTACTTC.

The CDR3: CAWSVKMGQRAFF. The CDR3, as DNA: TGTGCCTGGAGTGTAAAAATGGGGCAACGAGCTTTCTTT. This chain connects TRBV30 to TRBJ1-1, with D perhaps matching TRBD1 (5 bases). The CDR3 spans 13 residues. V was shortened by 0 bases and J by 10 bases, with 15 bases between the two germline ends. The germline CDR1 and CDR2 sequences are GTSNPN and SVGIG (reference sequence). Complete variable domain (other parts from reference TRBV30 and TRBJ1-1): SQTIHQWPATLVQPVGSPLSLECTVEGTSNPNLYWYRQAAGRGLQLLFYSVGIGQISSEVPQNLSASRPQDRQFILSSKKLLLSDSGFYLCAWSVKMGQRAFFGQGTRLTVV.

CDR3 nucleotide sequence: TGTGCCAGTAATAACACTAATAGCGGGGGGGCCTCAGATACGCAGTATTTT. Translating it yields CASNNTNSGGASDTQYF. The V gene is TRBV19, the J gene TRBJ2-3; 11 nucleotides agree with TRBD2. Germline lookup yields CDR1 LNHDA and CDR2 SQIVND (reference sequence). There are 17 residues in the CDR3. Trimming took 7 bases from V and 4 from J; bases not matched to a gene: 13.

The CDR3 region is CATGTGKNTEAFF. In DNA form, the CDR3 reads TGTGCTACCGGGACAGGGAAGAACACTGAAGCTTTCTTT. The chain is built from TRBV10-3 and TRBJ1-1, with TRBD1 identical over 9 bases. Per germline, CDR1 ENHRY and CDR2 SYGVKD. The CDR3 has 13 amino acids.

The CDR3 reads CASSLSGQSSTDTQYF. The CDR3 DNA reads as TGTGCCAGCAGCTTATCAGGGCAGTCTAGCACAGATACGCAGTATTTT. The chain couples TRBV7-9 to TRBJ2-3, with D perhaps TRBD1 (5 bases). Per the germline V gene, CDR1 is SEHNR and CDR2 is FQNEAQ (reference sequence). V was cut by 2 bases and J by 0 bases, with 12 bases left in between. The CDR3 runs to 16 residues.